These 20 T cell receptor beta chains originate from one sample sequenced in a study of T cells after yellow fever vaccination. Each CDR3 protein is one row after TCRdb ran MiXCR on the 5' RACE reads. The sample has some 670,000 distinct CDR3 sequences, approximately 13% seen once; the top ten hold 14% to 15%. This specimen consisted of PBMCs, obtained on the day of the yellow fever booster vaccination. Every receptor here comes from a man younger than 40 who received the YFV17D yellow fever vaccine.

This clonotype was recorded a few times. Germline is not matched at one junction end, which may reflect a read error. The chain links TRBV12-3 or TRBV12-4 to TRBJ2-2; TRBD2 matches at 13 bases. The CDR3 spans 18 residues. As DNA, the CDR3 is TGTGCCATCAGTTCCCGCAGACTAGCGGGAGGCCTCACCGGGGAGCTGTTTTTT. Its translation is CAISSRRLAGGLTGELFF.

CDR3 loop: CSARDLGTQETQYF. In DNA form, the CDR3 reads TGCAGTGCTAGAGATTTGGGTACCCAAGAGACCCAGTACTTC. This rearrangement joins TRBV20-1 to TRBJ2-5; no reliable D call. This CDR3 has 14 residues. The germline V gene has CDR1 DFQATT and CDR2 SNEGSKA (reference sequence). The V and J ends lost 0 bases and 1 base respectively, with 9 bases between them.

This clonotype was counted only a few times. The V gene is TRBV20-1, the J gene TRBJ2-5; D is possibly TRBD1 (6 bases). Trimming cost V 3 bases and J 5 bases, with 13 bases left between them. Germline CDR1 reads DFQATT; CDR2 reads SNEGSKA (reference sequence). This CDR3 is built from 13 residues. DNA for the CDR3: TGCAGTGCTAGGGGACAACACCGGGAGACCCAGTACTTC. This encodes CSARGQHRETQYF.

This sequence joins TRBV18 and TRBJ2-7, with D unresolved. This CDR3 has 14 amino acids. CDR1 KGHSH and CDR2 LQKENI come from the germline V gene. Trimming took 4 bases from V and 5 from J, leaving 15 bases between them. CDR3 residues: CASSLYSRTDEQYF. CDR3 coding DNA: TGTGCCAGCTCACTGTACTCGCGTACGGACGAGCAGTACTTC.

This clonotype has only a few counts. This chain connects TRBV28 to TRBJ2-7; TRBD1 agrees at 8 bases. Per germline, CDR1 MDHEN and CDR2 SYDVKM. The CDR3 is made up of 15 amino acids. V shed 5 bases and J 4 bases; nucleotides not matched to a gene: 10. CDR3 bases: TGTGCCAGCAGTCCCCTGACAGGGGCCTGGTACGAGCAGTACTTC. The encoded protein is CASSPLTGAWYEQYF.

V is TRBV5-1 and J is TRBJ2-6; D is undetermined. Germline CDR1 is SGHRS and CDR2 is YFSETQ. The V and J ends lost 5 bases and 0 bases respectively, with 15 bases between them. The CDR3 is made up of 17 amino acids. The CDR3 region is CASRSVTSISGANVLTF. The CDR3 nucleotides read TGCGCCAGCAGAAGCGTGACTTCTATCTCTGGGGCCAACGTCCTGACTTTC.

This clonotype was observed a handful of times. In DNA form, the CDR3 reads TGTGCCAGCAGAAATCCGGGACAGGCGGTTGGCTACACCTTC. This encodes CASRNPGQAVGYTF. This chain uses TRBV27 with TRBJ1-2; the match to TRBD1 covers 8 bases. Germline CDR1 reads MNHEY; CDR2 reads SMNVEV (reference sequence). This CDR3 comprises 14 residues. V shed 6 bases, J shed 7 bases, and the junction held 10 bases outside the gene matches.

The table lists this clonotype with a few counts. This chain uses TRBV12-3 or TRBV12-4 with TRBJ2-1, with TRBD1 matching 7 bases. This CDR3 spans 14 amino acids. V dropped 9 bases and J dropped 4; count of bases not matched to a gene: 9. CDR3: CASLDGQVYNEQFF. The CDR3 coding sequence is TGTGCCAGTTTAGACGGACAGGTGTACAATGAGCAGTTCTTC.

This clonotype appeared a few times. V is TRBV4-2 and J is TRBJ1-2; 7 bases align to TRBD1. The germline V gene has CDR1 LGHNA and CDR2 YNFKEQ. The CDR3 extends over 17 amino acids. The junction had 12 bases not matched to a gene; V was cut back by 2 bases and J by 3 bases. CDR3 in amino acids: CASSQSSGTAIDYGYTF. CDR3 coding DNA: TGTGCCAGCAGCCAATCGTCCGGGACAGCCATAGACTATGGCTACACCTTC.

This clonotype was seen ten or more times. This chain joins TRBV7-2 and TRBJ2-5, with a weak D call TRBD2 (5 bases). V lost 3 bases to trimming and J lost 4 bases, with 15 bases between them. CDR1 and CDR2 (germline): SGHTA, FQGNSA. The CDR3 loop spans 15 amino acids. Here the CDR3 reads CASSLSAAGPETQYF. CDR3 bases: TGTGCCAGCAGCTTGAGCGCCGCGGGCCCAGAGACCCAGTACTTC.

The chain combines TRBV4-2 with TRBJ2-7; 10 nucleotides agree with TRBD2. V shed 0 bases and J 3 bases; nucleotides not matched to a gene: 2. The CDR3 runs to 15 residues. Germline V gene data show CDR1 as LGHNA and CDR2 as YNFKEQ. CDR3 nucleotides: TGTGCCAGCAGCCAAGAGGGACTAGCGAACTACGAGCAGTACTTC. Translation gives CASSQEGLANYEQYF.

At least ten counts were recorded for this clonotype. This chain joins TRBV3-1 and TRBJ2-4; D is unresolved. V lost 6 bases, J lost 8 bases, and 17 bases lay in between. CDR1 and CDR2 from the germline V gene are LGHDT and YNNKEL (reference sequence). CDR3 length equals 14 residues. This chain's CDR3 is CASSGTPGPDIQYF. CDR3 coding DNA: TGTGCCAGCAGTGGTACGCCCGGGCCCGACATTCAGTACTTC.

Concerning this clonotype: Mismatch with germline at one junction end may stem from a read error. This rearrangement joins TRBV7-8 to TRBJ2-7; D might be TRBD1 or TRBD2, each matching 5 bases. This CDR3 comprises 14 residues. The germline V gene has CDR1 SGHVS and CDR2 FQNEAQ. Here the CDR3 reads CASSSRDGPKGKIF. DNA for the CDR3: TGTGCCAGCAGCTCCCGGGACGGCCCTAAGGGAAAGATCTTC.

The chain uses TRBV10-3 and TRBJ2-1; no clear D gene. CDR1 ENHRY and CDR2 SYGVKD come from the germline V gene. V lost 3 bases to trimming and J lost 0 bases, with 3 bases between them. This CDR3 is 13 amino acids long. For the CDR3, the DNA is TGTGCCATCAGTGATTCCTCCTACAATGAGCAGTTCTTC. Its protein product is CAISDSSYNEQFF.

This clonotype was picked up a small number of times. V and J are TRBV5-4 and TRBJ2-5; maybe TRBD2 (6 bases). Germline V gives CDR1 SGHNT, CDR2 YYREEE (reference sequence). The V end was cut by 5 bases, the J end by 1 base, with 15 bases between. The CDR3 loop spans 15 amino acids. DNA for the CDR3: TGTGCCAGCAGAACCGCACGGGACTCCCAAGAGACCCAGTACTTC. Translating gives CASRTARDSQETQYF.

This clonotype has a handful of counts. The chain links TRBV11-2 to TRBJ2-3; 15 bases line up with TRBD2. The CDR3 is 16 residues long. V lost 0 bases to trimming and J lost 7 bases; unmatched junction nucleotides: 2. Germline V CDR1 and CDR2: SGHAT, FQNNGV. In DNA form, the CDR3 reads TGTGCCAGCAGCTTAGAGGGACTAGCGGGAGGATATACGCAGTATTTT. Encoded protein: CASSLEGLAGGYTQYF. The whole variable domain, remainder taken from reference TRBV11-2 and TRBJ2-3, is EAGVAQSPRYKIIEKRQSVAFWCNPISGHATLYWYQQILGQGPKLLIQFQNNGVVDDSQLPKDRFSAERLKGVDSTLKIQPAKLEDSAVYLCASSLEGLAGGYTQYFGPGTRLTVL.

In this sample, this clonotype turned up many times. The J gene is TRBJ1-4, the V gene TRBV6-5; D is undetermined. V was cut by 5 bases and J by 0 bases, with 10 bases left in between. The CDR3 sequence is 15 residues long. CDR1 is MNHEY, CDR2 SVGAGI, per germline. CDR3 sequence (DNA): TGTGCCAGCAGTCGACTTCCAACAACTAATGAAAAACTGTTTTTT. It yields the protein CASSRLPTTNEKLFF.

The table lists this clonotype with a few counts. This sequence joins TRBV12-3 or TRBV12-4 and TRBJ2-3; D tentatively reads TRBD1 or TRBD2 (5 bases each). Trimming took off 4 bases at V and 1 base at J, with 18 bases between the two ends. CDR3 length: 17 amino acids. As DNA, the CDR3 is TGTGCCAGCAGTTCGGGACCGGGGACCGGAGGCACAGATACGCAGTATTTT. This encodes CASSSGPGTGGTDTQYF.

The V and J genes are TRBV20-1 and TRBJ1-5; the D is unclear. Germline assignment: CDR1 DFQATT and CDR2 SNEGSKA (reference sequence). V was pared by 3 bases and J by 5 bases, with 8 bases between. The CDR3 sequence is 12 residues long. CDR3 loop: CSASVRDQPQHF. CDR3 DNA sequence: TGCAGTGCTAGCGTAAGAGATCAGCCCCAGCATTTT.

The V gene is TRBV20-1, the J gene TRBJ1-4; perhaps TRBD1 as D (5 bases). The germline V gene encodes CDR1 DFQATT and CDR2 SNEGSKA (reference sequence). Trimming shortened V by 5 bases and J by 7 bases, and 14 bases separated the two germline ends. The CDR3 contains 13 residues. The DNA of the CDR3 is TGCAGTGCTTTAGGAGGGGAGAGTGAAAAACTGTTTTTT. This codes for CSALGGESEKLFF.